Each of the 5 T cell receptor beta chains below was sequenced from the same sample in a study of blood T cell repertoires in COVID-19. The method was immunoSEQ multiplex PCR; TCRdb's version includes in-frame clones alone and lacks a portion of them. The sample lists fewer than 500,000 clones; about 89% were seen once. Input material: peripheral blood. The receptors here all came from a woman in her twenties or thirties with acute or convalescent COVID-19.

The chain employs TRBV15 and TRBJ2-1, with a tentative D call TRBD1 (6 bases). With 1 base removed from V and 4 bases from J, the gap between germline ends came to 11 bases. The CDR3 loop spans 15 amino acids. The V gene's germline CDR1 is LNHNV and CDR2 YYDKDF (reference sequence). In nucleotides, the CDR3 is TGTGCCACCAGCAGAGGGGGCGGACAGTACAATGAGCAGTTCTTC. This gives the protein CATSRGGGQYNEQFF.

The rearrangement uses TRBV28 and TRBJ2-2; possible D gene TRBD2, 5 bases. V lost 4 bases to trimming and J lost 0 bases, with 9 bases between them. The CDR3 has 15 residues. The germline V gene encodes CDR1 MDHEN and CDR2 SYDVKM. This chain's CDR3 is CASSSVGANTGELFF. CDR3 nucleotides: TGTGCCAGCAGTTCCGTCGGGGCGAACACCGGGGAGCTGTTTTTT.

V usage is TRBV7-9 and J usage is TRBJ2-5; 9 nucleotides match TRBD1. The V gene end was trimmed by 3 bases and the J gene end by 2 bases; junction bases not matched to a gene: 4. CDR1 is SEHNR, CDR2 FQNEAQ, per germline (reference sequence). The CDR3 has 15 residues. CDR3 loop: CASSLGDRDQETQYF. The CDR3 DNA is TGTGCCAGCAGCTTGGGGGACAGGGATCAAGAGACCCAGTACTTC.

This chain uses TRBV3-1 (or the pseudogene TRBV3-2) with TRBJ1-1; 7 bases are shared with TRBD1. V was clipped by 3 bases and J by 6 bases; unmatched bases: 1. The CDR3 has 12 amino acids. Per germline, CDR1 LGHDT and CDR2 YNNKEL (reference sequence). In DNA, the CDR3 is TGTGCCAGCAGCCATAGGGGGCCTGAAGCTTTCTTT. This encodes CASSHRGPEAFF.

The CDR3 bases are TGTGCCAGCTCACCACCTATCAAACGTTTGGGACAGGCGACCTCCTACGAGCAGTACTTC. Protein sequence: CASSPPIKRLGQATSYEQYF. The chain uses TRBV18 and TRBJ2-7; 8 bases line up with TRBD1. V gave up 0 bases and J gave up 0 bases; unmatched junction bases: 16. This CDR3 is built from 20 residues. CDR1 and CDR2 (germline): KGHSH, LQKENI.